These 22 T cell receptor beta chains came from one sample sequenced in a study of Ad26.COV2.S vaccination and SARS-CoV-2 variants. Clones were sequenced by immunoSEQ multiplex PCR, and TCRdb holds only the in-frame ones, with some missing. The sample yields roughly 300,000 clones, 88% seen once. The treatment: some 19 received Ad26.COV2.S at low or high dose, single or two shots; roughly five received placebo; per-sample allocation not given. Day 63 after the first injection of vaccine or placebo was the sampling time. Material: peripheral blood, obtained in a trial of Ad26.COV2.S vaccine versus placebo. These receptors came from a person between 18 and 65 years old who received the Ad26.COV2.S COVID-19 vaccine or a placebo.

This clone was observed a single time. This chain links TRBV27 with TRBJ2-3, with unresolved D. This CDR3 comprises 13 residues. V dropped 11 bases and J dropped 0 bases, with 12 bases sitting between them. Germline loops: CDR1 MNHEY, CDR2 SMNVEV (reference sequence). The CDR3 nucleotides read TGTGCCGTCCACGTTTTAAGCACAGATACGCAGTATTTT. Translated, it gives CAVHVLSTDTQYF.

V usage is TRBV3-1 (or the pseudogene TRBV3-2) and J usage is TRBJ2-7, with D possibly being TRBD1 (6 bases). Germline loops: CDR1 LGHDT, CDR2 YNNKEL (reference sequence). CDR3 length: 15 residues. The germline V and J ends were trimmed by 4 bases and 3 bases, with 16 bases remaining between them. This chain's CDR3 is CASSLTFGQNYEQYF. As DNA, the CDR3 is TGTGCCAGCAGCCTAACATTCGGACAGAACTACGAGCAGTACTTC.

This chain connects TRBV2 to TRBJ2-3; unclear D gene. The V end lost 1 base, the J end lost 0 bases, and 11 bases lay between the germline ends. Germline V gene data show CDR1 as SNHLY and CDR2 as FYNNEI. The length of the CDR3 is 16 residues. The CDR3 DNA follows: TGTGCCAGCAGTGAAGTCCCCGTACCTAGCACAGATACGCAGTATTTT. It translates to CASSEVPVPSTDTQYF.

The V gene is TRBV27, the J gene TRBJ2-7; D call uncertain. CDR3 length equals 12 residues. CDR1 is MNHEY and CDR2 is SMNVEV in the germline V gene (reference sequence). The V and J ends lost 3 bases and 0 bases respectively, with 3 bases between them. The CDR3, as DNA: TGTGCCAGCAGTTTCAGCTCCTACGAGCAGTACTTC. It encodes CASSFSSYEQYF.

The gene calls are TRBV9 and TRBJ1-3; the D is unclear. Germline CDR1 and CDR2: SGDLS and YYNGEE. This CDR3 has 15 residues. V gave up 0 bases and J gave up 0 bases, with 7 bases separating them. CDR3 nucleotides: TGTGCCAGCAGCGTAGAAGGGTCCTCTGGAAACACCATATATTTT. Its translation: CASSVEGSSGNTIYF.

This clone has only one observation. This chain's CDR3 is CASSHKQGNYGYTF. DNA for the CDR3: TGTGCCAGCAGTCACAAACAGGGGAACTATGGCTACACCTTC. V gene TRBV6-2 or TRBV6-3 combines with J gene TRBJ1-2, with 7 bases aligning to TRBD1. Germline V lookup: CDR1 MNHEY, CDR2 SVGEGT. Trimming removed 5 bases from V and 2 bases from J; junction bases left unmatched: 5. This CDR3 spans 14 amino acids.

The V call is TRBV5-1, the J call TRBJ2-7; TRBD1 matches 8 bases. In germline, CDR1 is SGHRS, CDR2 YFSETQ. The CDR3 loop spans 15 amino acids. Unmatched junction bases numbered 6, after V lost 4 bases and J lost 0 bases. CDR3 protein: CASSGGQGASYEQYF. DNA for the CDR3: TGCGCCAGCAGCGGCGGACAGGGCGCCTCCTACGAGCAGTACTTC.

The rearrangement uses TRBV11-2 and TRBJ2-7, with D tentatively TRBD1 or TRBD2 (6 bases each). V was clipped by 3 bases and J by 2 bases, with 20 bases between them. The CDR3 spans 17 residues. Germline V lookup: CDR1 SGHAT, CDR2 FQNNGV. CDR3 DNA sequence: TGTGCCAGCAGCTTTGGGCGCGAGGGGGGCACGACCTACGAGCAGTACTTC. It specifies CASSFGREGGTTYEQYF.

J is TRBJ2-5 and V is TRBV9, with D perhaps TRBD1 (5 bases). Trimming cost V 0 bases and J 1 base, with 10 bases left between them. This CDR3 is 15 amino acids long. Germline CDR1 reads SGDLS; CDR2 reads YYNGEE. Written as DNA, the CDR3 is TGTGCCAGCAGCGTAGGACAGCGAGCCCAAGAGACCCAGTACTTC. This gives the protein CASSVGQRAQETQYF.

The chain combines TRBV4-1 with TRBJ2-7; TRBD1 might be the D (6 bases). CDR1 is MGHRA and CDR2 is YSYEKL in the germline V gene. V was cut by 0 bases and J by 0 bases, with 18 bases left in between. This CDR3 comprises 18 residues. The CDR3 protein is CASSQDGGRQRDSYEQYF. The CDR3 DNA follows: TGCGCCAGCAGCCAAGATGGGGGCAGGCAGAGGGACTCCTACGAGCAGTACTTC.

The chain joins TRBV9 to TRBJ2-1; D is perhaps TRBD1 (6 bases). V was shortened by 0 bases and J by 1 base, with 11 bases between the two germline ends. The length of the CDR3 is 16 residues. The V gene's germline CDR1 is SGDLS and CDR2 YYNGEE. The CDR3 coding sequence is TGTGCCAGCAGCGTAGAGGGTCAGGGGTCCTACAATGAGCAGTTCTTC. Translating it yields CASSVEGQGSYNEQFF.

CDR3 DNA sequence: TGTGCCAGCAGTCCCAATGAGGTTAATTCACCCCTCCACTTT. Translation gives CASSPNEVNSPLHF. The rearrangement links TRBV28 to TRBJ1-6; D remains unclear. Germline assignment: CDR1 MDHEN and CDR2 SYDVKM. The CDR3 spans 14 residues. The ends were cut back, 5 bases at V and 6 bases at J, with 11 bases in the middle.

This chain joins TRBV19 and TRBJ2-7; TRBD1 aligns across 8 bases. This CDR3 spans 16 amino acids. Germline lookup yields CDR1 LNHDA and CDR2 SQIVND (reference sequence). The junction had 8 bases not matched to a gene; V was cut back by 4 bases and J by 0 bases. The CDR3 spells CASSNPRQGYSYEQYF. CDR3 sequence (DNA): TGTGCCAGTAGTAACCCCCGACAGGGGTACTCCTACGAGCAGTACTTC.

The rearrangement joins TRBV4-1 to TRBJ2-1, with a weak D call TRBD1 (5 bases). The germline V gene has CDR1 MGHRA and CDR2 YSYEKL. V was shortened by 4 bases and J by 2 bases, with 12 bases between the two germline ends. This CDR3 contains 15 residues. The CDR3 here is CASSPGQGTYNEQFF. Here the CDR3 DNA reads TGCGCCAGCAGCCCCGGGCAGGGTACCTACAATGAGCAGTTCTTC.

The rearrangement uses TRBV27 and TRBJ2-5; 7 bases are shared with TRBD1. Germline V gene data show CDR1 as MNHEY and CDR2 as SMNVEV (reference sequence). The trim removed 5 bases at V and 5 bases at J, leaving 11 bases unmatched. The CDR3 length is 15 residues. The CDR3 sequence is CASSVEQGNRETQYF. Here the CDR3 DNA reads TGTGCCAGCAGTGTAGAACAGGGGAATCGGGAGACCCAGTACTTC.

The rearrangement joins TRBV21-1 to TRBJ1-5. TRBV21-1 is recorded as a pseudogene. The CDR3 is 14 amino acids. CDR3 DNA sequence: TGTGCCAGCAGCCAAGGACCGAGGGTGGGGCCCCAGCATTTT. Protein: CASSQGPRVGPQHF.

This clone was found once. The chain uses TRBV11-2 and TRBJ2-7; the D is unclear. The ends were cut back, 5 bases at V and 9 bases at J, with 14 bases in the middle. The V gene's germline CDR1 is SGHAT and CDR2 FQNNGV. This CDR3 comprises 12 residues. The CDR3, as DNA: TGTGCCAGCAGCCTAGGAGTTACGGGGCAGTACTTC. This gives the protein CASSLGVTGQYF.

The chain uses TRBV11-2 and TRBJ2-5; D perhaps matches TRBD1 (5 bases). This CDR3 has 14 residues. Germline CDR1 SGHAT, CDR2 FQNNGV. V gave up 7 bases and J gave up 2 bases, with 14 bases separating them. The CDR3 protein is CASMRTINQETQYF. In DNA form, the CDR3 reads TGTGCCAGCATGAGGACAATCAATCAAGAGACCCAGTACTTC.

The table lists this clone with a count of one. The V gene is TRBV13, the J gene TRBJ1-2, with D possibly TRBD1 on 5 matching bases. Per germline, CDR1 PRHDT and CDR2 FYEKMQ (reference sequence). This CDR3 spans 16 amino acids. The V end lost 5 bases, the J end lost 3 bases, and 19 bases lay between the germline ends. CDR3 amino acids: CASSQMGQHRDYGYTF. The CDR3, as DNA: TGTGCCAGCAGCCAAATGGGGCAGCACAGAGACTATGGCTACACCTTC.

In DNA form, the CDR3 reads TGCGCCAGCAGCACCCCGGGACAGATCTATGGCTACACCTTC. Amino acids: CASSTPGQIYGYTF. The J gene is TRBJ1-2, the V gene TRBV4-1, with 7 positions matching TRBD1. V trimming: 5 bases; J trimming: 4 bases; junction bases outside the gene matches: 7. This CDR3 spans 14 amino acids. Germline CDR1 reads MGHRA; CDR2 reads YSYEKL.

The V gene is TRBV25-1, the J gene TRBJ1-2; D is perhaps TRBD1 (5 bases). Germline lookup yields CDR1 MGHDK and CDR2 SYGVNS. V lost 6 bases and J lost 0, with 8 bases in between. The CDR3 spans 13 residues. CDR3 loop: CASRGLSNYGYTF. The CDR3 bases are TGTGCCAGCAGGGGGCTTTCTAACTATGGCTACACCTTC.

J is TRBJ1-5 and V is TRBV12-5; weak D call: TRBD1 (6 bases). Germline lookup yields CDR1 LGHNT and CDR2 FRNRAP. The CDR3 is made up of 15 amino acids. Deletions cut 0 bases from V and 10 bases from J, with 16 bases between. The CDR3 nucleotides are TGTGCTAGTGGTTTGGTGTCAGGGGACCGGAATCCCCAGCATTTT. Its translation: CASGLVSGDRNPQHF.